Included here is one T cell receptor (beta chain) sequence, with context. Some clones are missing from TCRdb's copy, which holds only in-frame ones; the method was immunoSEQ multiplex PCR. The table includes roughly 80,000 clones, around 92% detected once. This entry is derived from a study of control samples from healthy donors and cancer patients. CDR1 MNHEY and CDR2 SVGAGI come from the germline V gene. This CDR3 comprises 15 residues. Trimming took 6 bases from V and 0 from J, leaving 12 bases between them. This TCR derives from a woman aged 55 to 70 in good health. V is TRBV6-5 and J is TRBJ1-5; D is undetermined. Sequences were obtained from blood. The CDR3 DNA reads as TGTGCCAGCAGCCCCTCGTCGGGTAGCAATCAGCCCCAGCATTTT. Its protein product is CASSPSSGSNQPQHF.